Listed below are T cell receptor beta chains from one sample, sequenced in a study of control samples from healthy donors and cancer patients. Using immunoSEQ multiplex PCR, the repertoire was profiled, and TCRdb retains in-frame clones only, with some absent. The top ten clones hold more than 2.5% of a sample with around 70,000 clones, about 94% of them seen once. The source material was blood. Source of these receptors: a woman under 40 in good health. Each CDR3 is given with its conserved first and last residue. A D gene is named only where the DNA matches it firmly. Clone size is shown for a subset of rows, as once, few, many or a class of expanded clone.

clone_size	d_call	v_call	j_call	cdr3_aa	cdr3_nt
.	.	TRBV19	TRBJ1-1	CASSLGVNTEAFF	TGTGCCAGTAGTTTGGGGGTGAACACTGAAGCTTTCTTT
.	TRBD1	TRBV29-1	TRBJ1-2	CSASGGAGYGYTF	TGCAGCGCCTCAGGGGGCGCGGGCTATGGCTACACCTTC
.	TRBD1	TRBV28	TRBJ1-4	CASSRQGAVGEKLFF	TGTGCCAGCAGTCGACAGGGGGCAGTGGGTGAAAAACTGTTTTTT
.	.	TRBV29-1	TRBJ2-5	CSVVINVGETQYF	TGCAGCGTTGTAATAAATGTAGGAGAGACCCAGTACTTC
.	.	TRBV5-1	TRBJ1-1	CASSFGYHLSYLSTEAFF	TGCGCCAGCAGCTTCGGGTACCACCTTAGTTATTTGTCGACTGAAGCTTTCTTT
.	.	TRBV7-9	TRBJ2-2	CASSFEVSGELFF	TGTGCCAGCAGCTTTGAGGTCTCCGGGGAGCTGTTTTTT
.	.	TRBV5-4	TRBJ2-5	CASSRELMNQETQYF	TGTGCCAGCAGCCGGGAATTAATGAACCAAGAGACCCAGTACTTC
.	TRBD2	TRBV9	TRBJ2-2	CASSDPKAGGQFGELFF	TGTGCCAGCAGCGACCCAAAAGCGGGGGGGCAGTTCGGGGAGCTGTTTTTT
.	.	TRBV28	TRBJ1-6	CASSAGSHNSPLHF	TGTGCCAGCAGCGCGGGGAGCCATAATTCACCCCTCCACTTT
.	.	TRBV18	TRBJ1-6	CASSRDASSYNSPLHF	TGTGCCAGCTCCCGGGACGCGAGCTCCTATAATTCACCCCTCCACTTT
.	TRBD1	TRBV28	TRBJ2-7	CASTLGGTGGHEQYF	TGTGCCAGCACTCTCGGGGGGACAGGGGGGCACGAGCAGTACTTC
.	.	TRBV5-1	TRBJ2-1	CASSLLWGNEQFF	TGCGCCAGCAGCTTGCTGTGGGGCAATGAGCAGTTCTTC
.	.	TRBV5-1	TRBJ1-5	CASSLAGRDRSTQHF	TGCGCCAGCAGCTTGGCAGGAAGGGATCGGTCCACCCAGCATTTT
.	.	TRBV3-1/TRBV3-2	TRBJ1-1	CASIGGTSEAFF	TGTGCCAGCATCGGCGGGACGAGCGAAGCTTTCTTT
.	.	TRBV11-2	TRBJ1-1	CASSLGTVEAFF	TGTGCCAGCAGCTTAGGGACAGTTGAAGCTTTCTTT
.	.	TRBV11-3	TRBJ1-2	CASSLDSGYTF	TGTGCCAGCAGCTTAGATTCTGGCTACACCTTC
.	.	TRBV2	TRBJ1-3	CASSELVTGNTIYF	TGTGCCAGCAGTGAGTTGGTAACTGGAAACACCATATATTTT
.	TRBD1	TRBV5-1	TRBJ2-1	CASSPGQGSFNEQFF	TGCGCCAGCAGCCCGGGACAGGGTAGTTTCAATGAGCAGTTCTTC
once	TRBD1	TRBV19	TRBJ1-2	CASRLSTGAYYYAYTF	TGTGCCAGTAGGCTGTCGACAGGGGCCTATTATTATGCCTACACCTTC
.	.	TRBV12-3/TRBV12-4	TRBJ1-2	CASSLTWGTGYTF	TGTGCCAGCAGTTTAACATGGGGGACTGGCTACACCTTC
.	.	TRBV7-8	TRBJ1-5	CASSKTDGQPQHF	TGTGCCAGCAGCAAAACGGACGGTCAGCCCCAGCATTTT
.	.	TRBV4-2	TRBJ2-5	CASSQGAQETQYF	TGTGCCAGCAGCCAAGGGGCCCAAGAGACCCAGTACTTC
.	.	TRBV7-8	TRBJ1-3	CASSLVRQPYSGNTIYF	TGTGCCAGCAGCTTAGTGAGGCAGCCTTACTCTGGAAACACCATATATTTT
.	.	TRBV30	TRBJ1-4	CAWKGLTGEKLFF	TGTGCCTGGAAGGGGCTAACGGGTGAAAAACTGTTTTTT
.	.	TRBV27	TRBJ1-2	CASSLAPRGGYGYTF	TGTGCCAGCAGCCTGGCCCCGAGAGGGGGCTATGGCTACACCTTC
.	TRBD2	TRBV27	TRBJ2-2	CASRGTSGGAGELFF	TGTGCCAGCAGAGGGACTAGCGGGGGGGCCGGGGAGCTGTTTTTT
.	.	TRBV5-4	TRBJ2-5	CASSPRGGAFSETQYF	TGTGCCAGCAGCCCAAGGGGGGGGGCCTTTTCGGAGACCCAGTACTTC
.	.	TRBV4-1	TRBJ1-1	CASSRLGGNTEAFF	TGCGCCAGCAGCCGCCTGGGCGGGAACACTGAAGCTTTCTTT
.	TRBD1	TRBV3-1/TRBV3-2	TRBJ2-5	CASSWTGEETQYF	TGTGCCAGCAGCTGGACAGGGGAAGAGACCCAGTACTTC
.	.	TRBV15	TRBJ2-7	CATSREAGNYEQYF	TGTGCCACCAGCAGAGAAGCCGGCAACTACGAGCAGTACTTC
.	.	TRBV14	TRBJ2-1	CASSRRGVSLWNEQFF	TGTGCCAGCAGCCGAAGGGGGGTTTCATTATGGAATGAGCAGTTCTTC
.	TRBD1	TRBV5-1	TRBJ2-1	CASSLGGTGSNEQFF	TGCGCCAGCAGCTTGGGGGGGACAGGGAGCAATGAGCAGTTCTTC
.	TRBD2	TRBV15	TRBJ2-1	CATSRDFLAGRVEQFF	TGTGCCACCAGCAGAGATTTCCTAGCGGGGAGAGTTGAGCAGTTCTTC
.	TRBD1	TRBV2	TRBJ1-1	CASSSSGQGGKAFF	TGTGCCAGCAGCTCATCGGGGCAGGGGGGTAAAGCTTTCTTT
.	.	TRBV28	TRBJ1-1	CASSLESSSGAFF	TGTGCCAGCAGTTTGGAGAGTTCATCCGGGGCTTTCTTT
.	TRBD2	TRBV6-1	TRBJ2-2	CASSEFARSRLAYTGELFF	TGTGCCAGCAGTGAATTCGCGAGATCTAGACTAGCCTACACCGGGGAGCTGTTTTTT
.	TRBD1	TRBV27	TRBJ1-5	CASKLKAGQGSNQPQHF	TGTGCCAGCAAATTGAAGGCGGGACAGGGGAGCAATCAGCCCCAGCATTTT
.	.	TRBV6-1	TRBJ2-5	CASSDLLGGRVGNVETQYF	TGTGCCAGCAGTGATTTATTGGGGGGCAGGGTGGGTAACGTGGAGACCCAGTACTTC
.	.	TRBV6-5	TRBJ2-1	CASSHGAGREQFF	TGTGCCAGCAGTCATGGAGCGGGCCGAGAGCAGTTCTTC
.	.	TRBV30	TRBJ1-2	CAWGSYGASSVYGYTF	TGTGCCTGGGGCTCCTACGGGGCGTCCTCAGTCTATGGCTACACCTTC
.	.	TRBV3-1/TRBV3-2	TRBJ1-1	CATSTPREAFF	TGTGCCACCTCCACACCCCGGGAAGCTTTCTTT
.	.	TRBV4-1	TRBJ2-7	CASSQEPQDRYEQYF	TGCGCCAGCAGCCAGGAACCCCAAGATAGGTACGAGCAGTACTTC
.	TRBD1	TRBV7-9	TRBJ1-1	CASSFDRGGEAFF	TGTGCCAGCAGCTTCGACAGGGGAGGGGAAGCTTTCTTT
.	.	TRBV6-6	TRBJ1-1	CASSPYGRGGTEAFF	TGTGCCAGCAGTCCATATGGCCGCGGGGGCACTGAAGCTTTCTTT
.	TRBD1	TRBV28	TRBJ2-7	CASSLLGQGGTGEQYF	TGTGCCAGCAGTCTACTAGGACAGGGCGGGACGGGCGAGCAGTACTTC
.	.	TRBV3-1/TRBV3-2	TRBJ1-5	CASSSRGQPQHF	TGTGCCAGCAGTTCGCGGGGGCAGCCCCAGCATTTT
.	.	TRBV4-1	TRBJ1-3	CASSQDRGGNTIYF	TGCGCCAGCAGCCAAGACAGGGGAGGAAACACCATATATTTT
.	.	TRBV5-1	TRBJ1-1	CASSLDPDNTEAFF	TGCGCCAGCAGCTTGGATCCCGATAACACTGAAGCTTTCTTT
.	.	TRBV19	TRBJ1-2	CASSLLARGNYGYTF	TGTGCCAGTAGCCTGCTAGCCCGGGGGAACTATGGCTACACCTTC
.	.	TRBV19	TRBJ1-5	CASSIVDQPQHF	TGTGCCAGTAGTATAGTAGATCAGCCCCAGCATTTT
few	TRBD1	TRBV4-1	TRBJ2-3	CASSHPGQGSDTQYF	TGCGCCAGCAGCCACCCGGGACAGGGATCGGATACGCAGTATTTT
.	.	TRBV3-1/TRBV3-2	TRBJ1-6	CASSQVPGPSPLHF	TGTGCCAGCAGCCAAGTTCCGGGTCCTTCACCCCTCCACTTT
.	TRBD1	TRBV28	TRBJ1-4	CASSPPGQEDEKLFF	TGTGCCAGCAGTCCCCCGGGACAGGAGGATGAAAAACTGTTTTTT
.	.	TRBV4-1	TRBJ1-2	CASSQIGELGYTF	TGCGCCAGCAGCCAGATAGGGGAATTAGGCTACACCTTC
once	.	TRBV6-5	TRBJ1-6	CASGGRGLSNSPLHF	TGTGCCAGCGGGGGGCGTGGTCTTTCTAATTCACCCCTCCACTTT
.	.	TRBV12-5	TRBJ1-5	CASGLVPGKELNQPQHF	TGTGCTAGTGGTTTGGTACCAGGGAAGGAACTTAATCAGCCCCAGCATTTT
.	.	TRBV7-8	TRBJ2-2	CASSHLAGELFF	TGTGCCAGCAGCCACCTAGCGGGGGAGCTGTTTTTT
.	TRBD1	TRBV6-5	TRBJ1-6	CASSYSWTGGSPLHF	TGTGCCAGCAGTTACTCGTGGACAGGAGGGTCACCCCTCCACTTT
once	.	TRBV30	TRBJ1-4	CAWGGRTSNEKLFF	TGTGCCTGGGGGGGACGGACCTCCAATGAAAAACTGTTTTTT